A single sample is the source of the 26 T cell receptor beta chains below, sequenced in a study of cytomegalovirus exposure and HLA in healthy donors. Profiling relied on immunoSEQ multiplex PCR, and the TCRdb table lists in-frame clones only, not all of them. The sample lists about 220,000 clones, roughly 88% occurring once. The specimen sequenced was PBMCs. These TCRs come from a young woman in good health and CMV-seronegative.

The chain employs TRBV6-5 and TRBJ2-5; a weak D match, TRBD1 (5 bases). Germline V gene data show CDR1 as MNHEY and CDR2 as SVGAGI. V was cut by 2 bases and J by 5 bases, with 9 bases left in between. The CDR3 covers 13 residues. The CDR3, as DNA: TGTGCCAGCAGTTACAGACAGAGGGAGACCCAGTACTTC. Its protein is CASSYRQRETQYF.

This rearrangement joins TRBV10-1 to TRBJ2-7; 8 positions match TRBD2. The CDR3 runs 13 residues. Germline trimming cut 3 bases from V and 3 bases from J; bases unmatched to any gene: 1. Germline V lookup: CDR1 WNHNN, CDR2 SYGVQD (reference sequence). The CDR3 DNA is TGCGCCAGCAGTGAAGCGGGAGTCTACGAGCAGTACTTC. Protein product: CASSEAGVYEQYF.

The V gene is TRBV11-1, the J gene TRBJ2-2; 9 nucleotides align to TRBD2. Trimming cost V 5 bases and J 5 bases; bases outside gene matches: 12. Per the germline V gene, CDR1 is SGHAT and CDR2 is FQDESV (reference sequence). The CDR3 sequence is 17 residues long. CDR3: CASSPGLAWDLTGELFF. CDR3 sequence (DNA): TGTGCCAGCAGCCCTGGACTAGCGTGGGATTTGACCGGGGAGCTGTTTTTT. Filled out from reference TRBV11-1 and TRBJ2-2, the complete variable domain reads EAEVAQSPRYKITEKSQAVAFWCDPISGHATLYWYRQILGQGPELLVQFQDESVVDDSQLPKDRFSAERLKGVDSTLKIQPAELGDSAMYLCASSPGLAWDLTGELFFGEGSRLTVL.

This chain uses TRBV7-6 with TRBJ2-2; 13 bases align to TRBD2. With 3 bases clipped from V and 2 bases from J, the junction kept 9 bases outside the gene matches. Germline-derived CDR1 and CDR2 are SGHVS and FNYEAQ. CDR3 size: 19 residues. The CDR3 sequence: CASSFLRTSGSGNTGELFF. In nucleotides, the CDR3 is TGTGCCAGCAGCTTTCTCAGGACTAGCGGGAGCGGTAACACCGGGGAGCTGTTTTTT.

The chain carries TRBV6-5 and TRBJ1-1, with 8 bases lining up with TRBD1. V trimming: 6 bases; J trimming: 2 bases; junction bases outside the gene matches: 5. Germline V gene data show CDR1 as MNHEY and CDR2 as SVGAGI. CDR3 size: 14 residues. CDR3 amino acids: CASSADRGNTEAFF. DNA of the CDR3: TGTGCCAGCAGCGCTGACAGGGGAAACACTGAAGCTTTCTTT.

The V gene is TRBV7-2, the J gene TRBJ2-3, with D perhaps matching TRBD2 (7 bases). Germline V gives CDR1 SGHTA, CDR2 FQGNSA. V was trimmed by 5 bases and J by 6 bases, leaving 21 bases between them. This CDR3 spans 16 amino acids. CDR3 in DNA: TGTGCCAGCAGCCCGGCCCCCAGAGGGGGGGTGGATACGCAGTATTTT. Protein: CASSPAPRGGVDTQYF.

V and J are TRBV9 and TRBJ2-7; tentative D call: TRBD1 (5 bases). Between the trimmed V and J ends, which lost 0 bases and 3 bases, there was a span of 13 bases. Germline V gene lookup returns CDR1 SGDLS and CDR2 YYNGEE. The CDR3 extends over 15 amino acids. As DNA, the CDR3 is TGTGCCAGCAGCGTAGGTGGTCAGGGCTTCTACGAGCAGTACTTC. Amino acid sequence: CASSVGGQGFYEQYF.

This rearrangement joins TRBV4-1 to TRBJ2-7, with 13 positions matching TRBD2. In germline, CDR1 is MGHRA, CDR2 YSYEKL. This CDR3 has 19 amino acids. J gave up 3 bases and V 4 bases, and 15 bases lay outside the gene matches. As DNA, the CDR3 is TGCGCCAGCAGCCCCAGCCCGGGACTAGCGGGACCTCCTGGCTACGAGCAGTACTTC. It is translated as CASSPSPGLAGPPGYEQYF.

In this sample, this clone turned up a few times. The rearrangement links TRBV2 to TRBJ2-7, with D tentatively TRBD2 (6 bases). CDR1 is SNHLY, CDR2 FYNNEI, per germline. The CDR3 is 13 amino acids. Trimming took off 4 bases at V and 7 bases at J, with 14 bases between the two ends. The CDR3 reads CASSVERAGEQYF. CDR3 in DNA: TGTGCCAGCAGTGTGGAGAGGGCGGGAGAGCAGTACTTC.

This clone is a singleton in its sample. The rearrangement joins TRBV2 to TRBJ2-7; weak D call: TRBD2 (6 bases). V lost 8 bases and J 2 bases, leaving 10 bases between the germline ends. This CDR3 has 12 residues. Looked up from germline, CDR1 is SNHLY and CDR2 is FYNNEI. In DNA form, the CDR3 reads TGTGCCAGCCGGGACTTGGCCTACGAGCAGTACTTC. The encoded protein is CASRDLAYEQYF.

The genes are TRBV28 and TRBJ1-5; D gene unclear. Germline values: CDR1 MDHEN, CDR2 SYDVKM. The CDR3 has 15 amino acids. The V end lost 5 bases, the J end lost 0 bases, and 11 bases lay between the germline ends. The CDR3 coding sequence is TGTGCCAGCAGTCTGGACGGGAATAGCAATCAGCCCCAGCATTTT. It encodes CASSLDGNSNQPQHF.

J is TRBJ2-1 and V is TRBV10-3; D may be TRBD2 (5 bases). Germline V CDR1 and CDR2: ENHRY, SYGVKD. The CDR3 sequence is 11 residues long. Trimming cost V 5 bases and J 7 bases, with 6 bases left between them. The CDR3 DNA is TGTGCCATCAGTCCGGGGAATGAGCAGTTCTTC. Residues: CAISPGNEQFF.

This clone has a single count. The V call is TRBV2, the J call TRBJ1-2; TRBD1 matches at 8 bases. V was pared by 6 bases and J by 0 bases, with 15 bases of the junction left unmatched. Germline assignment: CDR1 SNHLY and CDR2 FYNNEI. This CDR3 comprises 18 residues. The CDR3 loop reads CASSPKGQVLGANYGYTF. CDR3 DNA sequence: TGTGCCAGCAGCCCCAAGGGACAGGTCCTAGGGGCTAACTATGGCTACACCTTC.

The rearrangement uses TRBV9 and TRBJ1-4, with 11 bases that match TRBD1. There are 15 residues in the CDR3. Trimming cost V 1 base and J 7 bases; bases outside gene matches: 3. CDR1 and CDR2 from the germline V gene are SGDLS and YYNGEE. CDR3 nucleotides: TGTGCCAGCAGCGTAATGGGACAGGGGGGTGAAAAACTGTTTTTT. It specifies CASSVMGQGGEKLFF. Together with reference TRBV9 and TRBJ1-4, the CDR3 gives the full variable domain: DSGVTQTPKHLITATGQRVTLRCSPRSGDLSVYWYQQSLDQGLQFLIQYYNGEERAKGNILERFSAQQFPDLHSELNLSSLELGDSALYFCASSVMGQGGEKLFFGSGTQLSVL.

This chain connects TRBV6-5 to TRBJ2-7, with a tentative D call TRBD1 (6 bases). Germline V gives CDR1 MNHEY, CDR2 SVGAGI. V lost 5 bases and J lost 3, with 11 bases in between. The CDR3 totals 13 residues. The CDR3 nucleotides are TGTGCCAGCAGTATGACAGGAAACTACGAGCAGTACTTC. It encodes CASSMTGNYEQYF.

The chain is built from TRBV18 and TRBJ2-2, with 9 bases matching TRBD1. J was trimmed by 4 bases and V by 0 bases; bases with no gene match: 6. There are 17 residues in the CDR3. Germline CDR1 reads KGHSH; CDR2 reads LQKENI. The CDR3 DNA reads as TGTGCCAGCTCACCACCGGTTGGACAGGGGAGCACCGGGGAGCTGTTTTTT. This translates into CASSPPVGQGSTGELFF.

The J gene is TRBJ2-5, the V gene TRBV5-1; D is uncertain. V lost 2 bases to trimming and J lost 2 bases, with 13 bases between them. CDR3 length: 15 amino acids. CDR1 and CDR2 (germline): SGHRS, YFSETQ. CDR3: CASSLLAAHQETQYF. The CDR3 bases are TGCGCCAGCAGCTTATTGGCGGCCCATCAAGAGACCCAGTACTTC.

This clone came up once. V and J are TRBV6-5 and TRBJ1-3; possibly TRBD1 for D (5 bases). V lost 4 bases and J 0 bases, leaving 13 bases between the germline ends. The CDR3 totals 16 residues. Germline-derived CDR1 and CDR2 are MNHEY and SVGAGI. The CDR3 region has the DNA TGTGCCAGCAGTTCAATTCCAGGGCCCTCTGGAAACACCATATATTTT. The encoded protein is CASSSIPGPSGNTIYF.

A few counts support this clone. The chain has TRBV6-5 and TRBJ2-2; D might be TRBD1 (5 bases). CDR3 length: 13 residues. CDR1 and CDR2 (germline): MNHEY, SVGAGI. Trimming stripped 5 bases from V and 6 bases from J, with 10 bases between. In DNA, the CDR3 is TGTGCCAGCAGTCACCCGACAGCCGGGGAGCTGTTTTTT. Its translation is CASSHPTAGELFF.

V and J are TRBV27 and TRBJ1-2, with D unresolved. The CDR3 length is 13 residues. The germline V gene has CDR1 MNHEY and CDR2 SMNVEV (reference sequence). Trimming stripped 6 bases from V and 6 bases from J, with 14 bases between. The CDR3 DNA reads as TGTGCCAGCAGCCAGGCGGGATTTCATGGCTACACCTTC. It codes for CASSQAGFHGYTF.

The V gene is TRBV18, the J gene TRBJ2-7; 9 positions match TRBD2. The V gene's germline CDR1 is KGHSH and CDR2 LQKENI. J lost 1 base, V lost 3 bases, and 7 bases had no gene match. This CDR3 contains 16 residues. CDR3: CASSPFGREGSYEQYF. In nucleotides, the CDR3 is TGTGCCAGCTCACCCTTTGGGCGGGAGGGTTCCTACGAGCAGTACTTC. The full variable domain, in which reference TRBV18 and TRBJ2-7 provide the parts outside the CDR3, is NAGVMQNPRHLVRRRGQEARLRCSPMKGHSHVYWYRQLPEEGLKFMVYLQKENIIDESGMPKERFSAEFPKEGPSILRIQQVVRGDSAAYFCASSPFGREGSYEQYFGPGTRLTVT.

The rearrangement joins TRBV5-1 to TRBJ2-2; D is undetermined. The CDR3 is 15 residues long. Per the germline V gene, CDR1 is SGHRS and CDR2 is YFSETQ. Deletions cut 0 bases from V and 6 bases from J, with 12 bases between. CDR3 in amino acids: CASSLEAGNSGELFF. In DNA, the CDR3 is TGCGCCAGCAGCTTGGAGGCAGGTAACTCCGGGGAGCTGTTTTTT.

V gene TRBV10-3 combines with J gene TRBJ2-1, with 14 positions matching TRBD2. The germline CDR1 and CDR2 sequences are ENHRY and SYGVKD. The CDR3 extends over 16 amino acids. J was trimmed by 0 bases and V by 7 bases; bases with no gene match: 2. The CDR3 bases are TGTGCCATCATGGGGACTAGCGGGAGCTCCTACAATGAGCAGTTCTTC. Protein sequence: CAIMGTSGSSYNEQFF.

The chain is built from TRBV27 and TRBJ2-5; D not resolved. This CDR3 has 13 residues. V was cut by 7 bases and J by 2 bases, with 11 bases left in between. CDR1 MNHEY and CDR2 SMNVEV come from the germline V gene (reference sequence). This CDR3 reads CASKLTGQETQYF. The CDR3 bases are TGTGCCAGCAAACTGACTGGACAAGAGACCCAGTACTTC.

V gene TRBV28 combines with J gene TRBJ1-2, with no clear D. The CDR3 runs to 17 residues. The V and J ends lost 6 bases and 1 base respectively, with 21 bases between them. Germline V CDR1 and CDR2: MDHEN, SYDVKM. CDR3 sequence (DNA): TGTGCCAGCAGCCTACCCTATGGCAGGTCGAATAACTATGGCTACACCTTC. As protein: CASSLPYGRSNNYGYTF.

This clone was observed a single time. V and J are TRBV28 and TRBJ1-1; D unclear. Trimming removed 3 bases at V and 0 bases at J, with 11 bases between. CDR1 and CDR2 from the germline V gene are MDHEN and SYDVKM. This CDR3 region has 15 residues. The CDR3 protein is CASSLVGSLNTEAFF. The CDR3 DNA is TGTGCCAGCAGTTTGGTCGGTTCCTTGAACACTGAAGCTTTCTTT.